This T cell receptor (beta chain) was profiled in a study of beta chain features in type 1 diabetes. Study outcomes and limitations: For Type 1 diabetes patients, all four CD4+ subsets carried TCRB CDR3s that were moderately but significantly shorter. Among patients, naive, central memory and Treg TCRB repertoires appeared more similar than among healthy donors. No resolution was reached here on whether HLA type influences TCRB rearrangement.

This CDR3 contains 16 residues. CDR1 is SGHRS, CDR2 YFSETQ, per germline. To note about this clone: Its antigen is currently unknown. Mismatch with germline at one junction end may stem from a read error.

The whole isolated RNA underwent reverse transcription, so sequencing captured expressed TCRB transcripts. Assay: immunoSEQ multiplex PCR; the TCRdb copy retains only in-frame clones and omits some. The sample holds 680,000 or so clones, about an eighth seen once. The chain is built from TRBV5-1 and TRBJ1-4; TRBD1 aligns across 8 bases. This receptor was identified in a man between 18 and 29 years old with type 1 diabetes. Sequencing was done on a sample of naive CD4+ T cells from blood. The CDR3 DNA reads TGCGCCAGCAGCCAACTACCGACAGGGGAGAATGAAGAACTGTTTTTT. It encodes CASSQLPTGENEELFF.